The table lists the clone carrying this TCR beta chain with many counts. Unique molecular identifiers were built into the TCRbeta library. Each CDR3 protein is one row after TCRdb ran MiXCR on the PCR reads. This sample has more than 90,000 distinct CDR3 sequences, with 7% to 9% found just once. The data were obtained in a study of T-cell reconstitution after alpha-beta-depleted transplantation in children. V lost 5 bases, J lost 1 base, and 13 bases lay in between. Germline V CDR1 and CDR2: SGHRS, YFSETQ. This CDR3 region has 14 residues. This receptor was taken from a human donor who donated a stem cell graft to a child with congenital amegakaryocytic thrombocytopenia. The chain carries TRBV5-1 and TRBJ2-7, with D tentatively TRBD1 (6 bases). The source was PBMCs from the stem cell graft donor, collected from the stem cell graft. CDR3 sequence reads: CASSTGSASYEQYF. CDR3 coding DNA: TGCGCCAGCAGTACAGGGTCGGCGTCCTACGAGCAGTACTTC.